This T cell receptor (beta chain) is from a study of T cells after yellow fever vaccination. This CDR3 contains 14 residues. V was shortened by 3 bases and J by 5 bases, with 13 bases between the two germline ends. In germline, CDR1 is MDHEN, CDR2 SYDVKM. TCRdb used MiXCR to reprocess the 5' RACE reads, holding one entry per CDR3 protein. The sample comprises a few hundred thousand distinct CDR3 sequences, roughly 8.3% of which are singletons, and about 16% rests with the top ten. The origin of this receptor is a man between 18 and 35 years old who received the YFV17D yellow fever vaccine. The sample here was PBMCs, taken around 45 days after the first yellow fever vaccination. V gene TRBV28 combines with J gene TRBJ2-5, with D uncertain. CDR3 sequence (DNA): TGTGCCAGCAGTTTTTCTTGGGCTCCGGAGACCCAGTACTTC. As protein: CASSFSWAPETQYF.